This T cell receptor beta chain was identified during a study of ipilimumab plus nivolumab after autologous stem cell transplantation (dated by TCRdb to the early 2020s). In the study overall: A median of roughly five ipilimumab doses and fewer than ten nivolumab doses was received by trial patients. The trial enrolled patients with high-risk diffuse large B cell lymphoma, mature T cell lymphoma, or multiple myeloma undergoing autologous transplant. The intent-to-treat population of the trial consisted of approximately 35 patients. Both primary refractory and relapsed disease were represented in the DLBCL cohort, where 18-month progression-free survival was approximately 87% and 28%, respectively.

Study-wide findings and limitations: The authors stated that profiles of the T cell receptor repertoire, regulatory T cell phenotype and gut microbiota provided a biologic rationale for studying this approach further. The authors concluded that combined checkpoint inhibition appeared tolerable when used as consolidation after transplant.

CDR1 MNHEY and CDR2 SVGAGI were looked up in the germline V gene. The CDR3 spans 14 residues, from the cysteine through the phenylalanine. Only the CDR3 DNA stays, 42 bases, in frame from base 1. Clipping removes 7 bases from V and 4 bases from J, with 10 as the unmatched junction base count. This clone occurred once. Its binding antigen is unknown. No base quality information exists; no much larger clone differs at one position. Checkpoint therapy began 14 to 28 days after autologous transplant, with ipilimumab given at 1 mg/kg intravenously on day 1 of selected weeks. Nivolumab was given at 3 mg/kg intravenously on day 1 of weeks 1, 4, 7, 10, and every two weeks through week 26. Combined checkpoint inhibition with ipilimumab and nivolumab as consolidation after autologous stem cell transplantation was tested in a Phase Ib clinical trial. Library construction relied on the immunoSEQ multiplex PCR assay. Drawn from immuneACCESS, this table holds only the in-frame rearrangements with V and J called that TCRdb kept. Clones are partly lost; checked studies trace under half to an unresolved V gene and leave the rest unexplained. Across this sample there are 15,000 to 20,000 clones, with about 80% seen only once. About 21% of the sample goes to the ten largest clones.

This receptor was obtained from a male donor with diffuse large B-cell lymphoma. The V and J segments used are TRBV6-5 and TRBJ2-7, with TRBD2 identical over 7 junction bases. This specimen was PBMCs, taken in a trial of ipilimumab plus nivolumab as post-transplant consolidation. The nucleotides are TGTGCCAGCACCACGGGGGGATATTTGTACGAGCAGTACTTC. This codes for CASTTGGYLYEQYF.